Included here is one TCR beta chain sequence, with context. The antigen is not known. The data originate from a study of cytomegalovirus exposure and HLA in healthy donors. Study results and limitations: Rates of TCR association differed by HLA locus in a later analysis, with DRB1 highest and HLA-C lowest. The study listed under 200 cytomegalovirus-associated TCR beta chains. It was reported in a later analysis that an Asian-associated ancestry cluster showed fewer N-insertions than the approximately 670-donor mean.

Germline V CDR1 and CDR2: MDHEN, SYDVKM. This CDR3 contains 14 residues. V lost 1 base to trimming and J lost 10 bases, with 14 bases between them. PCR involved 60 Vbeta and 13 Jbeta primers. Assay used: immunoSEQ multiplex PCR; TCRdb lists only in-frame clones, some missing. The data contain around 110,000 clones, approximately 79% of them singletons. What was sequenced was PBMCs. This sequence was found in a man younger than 35 in good health and CMV-seronegative. The rearrangement joins TRBV28 to TRBJ1-3; D is unresolved. The CDR3 coding sequence is TGTGCCAGCAGTTTATCCCACCTTGGTCGGACCATATATTTT. Encoded protein: CASSLSHLGRTIYF.